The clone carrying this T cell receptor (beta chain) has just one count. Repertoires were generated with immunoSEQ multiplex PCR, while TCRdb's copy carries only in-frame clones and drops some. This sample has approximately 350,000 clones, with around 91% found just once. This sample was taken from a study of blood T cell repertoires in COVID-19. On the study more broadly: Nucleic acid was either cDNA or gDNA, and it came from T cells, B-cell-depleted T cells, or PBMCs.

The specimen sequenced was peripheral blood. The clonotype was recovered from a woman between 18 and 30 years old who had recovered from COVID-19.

CDR3 amino acids: CAISGTYTDTQYF. CDR3 bases: TGTGCCATCAGCGGGACTTACACAGATACGCAGTATTTT. The chain combines TRBV10-3 with TRBJ2-3, with a possible D match to TRBD2 (6 bases). Trimming pared 6 bases from V and 2 bases from J, leaving 9 bases between. Germline V CDR1 and CDR2: ENHRY, SYGVKD. The length of the CDR3 is 13 residues.